This TCR beta chain was identified in a study of blood T cell repertoires in COVID-19. Study details: Sites across the United States, Italy and Spain contributed samples from acute and convalescent COVID-19. T cells, B-cell-depleted T cells, or PBMCs provided the cDNA or gDNA that served as material.

V dropped 6 bases and J dropped 5 bases, with 14 bases sitting between them. The CDR3 loop spans 15 amino acids. Germline V gene sequence: CDR1 MDHEN, CDR2 SYDVKM. Source study methods: Amplification with reference gene primers provided the estimates of nucleated cell counts. Sequenced by immunoSEQ multiplex PCR; TCRdb stores in-frame clones only, minus some. V, J and clone size derive from that table, while D and trimming were established from the DNA sequence. The sample consists of under 250,000 clones, about 80% of them appearing once. Sequences were obtained from peripheral blood. The chain recombines TRBV28 with TRBJ1-6; weak D call: TRBD1 (5 bases). This receptor was obtained from a woman aged 25-40 years who had recovered from COVID-19. This CDR3 reads CASRGPSPNNSPLHF. CDR3 nucleotides: TGTGCCAGCAGGGGGCCCTCCCCGAATAATTCACCCCTCCACTTT. Combining the CDR3 with reference TRBV28 and TRBJ1-6 gives the whole variable domain DVKVTQSSRYLVKRTGEKVFLECVQDMDHENMFWYRQDPGLGLRLIYFSYDVKMKEKGDIPEGYSVSREKKERFSLILESASTNQTSMYLCASRGPSPNNSPLHFGNGTRLTVT.